This T cell receptor beta chain was observed in a study of shared clonotypes between healthy human individuals. The table came from immunoSEQ multiplex PCR; TCRdb's copy has only in-frame clones and leaves some out. The sample lists approximately 440,000 clones, 70% to 80% seen once, with around 11% in the top ten. This CDR3 has 17 amino acids. V gave up 0 bases and J gave up 4 bases; unmatched junction bases: 7. CDR1 SGHRS and CDR2 YFSETQ come from the germline V gene. The rearrangement links TRBV5-1 to TRBJ2-2, with 9 bases aligning to TRBD1. Sequenced: PBMCs. This receptor was taken from a woman in her thirties or forties in good health. Some clones in this sample may be carry-over from other donors' samples. The CDR3 reads CASSLVRGQGLTGELFF. CDR3 coding DNA: TGCGCCAGCAGCTTGGTGCGGGGACAGGGACTCACCGGGGAGCTGTTTTTT.